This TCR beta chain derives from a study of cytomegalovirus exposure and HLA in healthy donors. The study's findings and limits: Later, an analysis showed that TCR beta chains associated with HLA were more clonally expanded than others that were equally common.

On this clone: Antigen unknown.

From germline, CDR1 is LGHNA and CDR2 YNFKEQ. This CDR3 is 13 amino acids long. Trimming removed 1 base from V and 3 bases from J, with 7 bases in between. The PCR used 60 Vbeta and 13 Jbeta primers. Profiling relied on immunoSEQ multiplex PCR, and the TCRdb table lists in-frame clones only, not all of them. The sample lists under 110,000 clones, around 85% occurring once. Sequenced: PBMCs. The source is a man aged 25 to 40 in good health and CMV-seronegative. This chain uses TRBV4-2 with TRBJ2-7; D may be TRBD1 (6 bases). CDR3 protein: CASSQGGLYEQYF. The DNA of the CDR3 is TGTGCCAGCAGCCAAGGGGGGCTCTACGAGCAGTACTTC.